Described below is a single TCR beta chain sequence and its context. The data originate from a study of chemoradiotherapy in HPV16-positive cancers. The repertoire was sequenced with immunoSEQ multiplex PCR; TCRdb's copy has only in-frame clones and lacks some. The repertoire holds about 3,000 clones, approximately 80% seen once, with about 10% in the top ten. Repertoires were sampled repeatedly during chemoradiotherapy. CDR1 is SNHLY, CDR2 FYNNEI, per germline. Trimming removed 4 bases at V and 0 bases at J, with 10 bases between. The CDR3 has 16 residues. The chain is built from TRBV2 and TRBJ1-6; no clear D gene. The TCR comes from a human donor with HPV-associated anogenital cancer. Sequencing used blood, obtained from a patient who underwent chemoradiotherapy. The CDR3 sequence is CASSVRQSSYNSPLHF. CDR3 nucleotides: TGTGCCAGCAGTGTCAGGCAGAGCTCCTATAATTCACCCCTCCACTTT.